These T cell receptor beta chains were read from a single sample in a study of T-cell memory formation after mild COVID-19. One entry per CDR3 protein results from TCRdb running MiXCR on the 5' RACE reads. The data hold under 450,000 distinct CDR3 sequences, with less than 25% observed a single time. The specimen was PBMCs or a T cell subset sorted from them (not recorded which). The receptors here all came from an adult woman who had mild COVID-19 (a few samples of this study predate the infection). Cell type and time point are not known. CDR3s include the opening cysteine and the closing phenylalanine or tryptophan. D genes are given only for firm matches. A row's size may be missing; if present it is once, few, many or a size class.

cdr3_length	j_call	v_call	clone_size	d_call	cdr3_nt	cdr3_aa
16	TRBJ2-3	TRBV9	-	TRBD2	TGTGCCAGCAGCCCCCTAGCGGGAGGGGTAACAGATACGCAGTATTTT	CASSPLAGGVTDTQYF
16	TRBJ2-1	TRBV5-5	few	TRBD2	TGTGCCAGCAGCTTGTTGGCTAGCGGGATGTACAATGAGCAGTTCTTC	CASSLLASGMYNEQFF
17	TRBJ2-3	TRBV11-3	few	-	TGTGCCAGCAGCTTAGGCCTTCTAGCGTCTAGCACAGATACGCAGTATTTT	CASSLGLLASSTDTQYF
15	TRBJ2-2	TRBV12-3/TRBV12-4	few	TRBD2	TGTGCCAGCAGTTTTCGAAGCGGGGGTGACGGGGAGCTGTTTTTT	CASSFRSGGDGELFF
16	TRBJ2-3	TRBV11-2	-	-	TGTGCCAGCAGCTTCAGGGGCCGACCTCCCACAGATACGCAGTATTTT	CASSFRGRPPTDTQYF
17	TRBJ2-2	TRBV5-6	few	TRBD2	TGTGCCAGCAGCTTGGAAGGACTAGCGGGACTCACCGGGGAGCTGTTTTTT	CASSLEGLAGLTGELFF
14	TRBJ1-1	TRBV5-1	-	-	TGCGCCAGCAGCGAGAACGCAGTGAACACTGAAGCTTTCTTT	CASSENAVNTEAFF
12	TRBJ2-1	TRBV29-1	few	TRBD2	TGCAGCGTTATGACTAGCGGGACCCCCCAGTTCTTC	CSVMTSGTPQFF
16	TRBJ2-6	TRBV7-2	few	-	TGTGCCAGCAGCTTAGCTCCTGTCTCTGGGGCCAACGTCCTGACTTTC	CASSLAPVSGANVLTF
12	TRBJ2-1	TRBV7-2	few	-	TGTGCCAGCAGCTTGGTGGGCAACCAGCAGTTCTTC	CASSLVGNQQFF
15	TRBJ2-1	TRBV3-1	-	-	TGTGCCAGCAGCCGAGGGGGAGGGCCTATCGATGAGCAGTTCTTC	CASSRGGGPIDEQFF
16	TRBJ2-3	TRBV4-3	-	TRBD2	TGCGCCAGCAGCCAAGAGGGCGGGAGGGCCAAAGATACGCAGTATTTT	CASSQEGGRAKDTQYF
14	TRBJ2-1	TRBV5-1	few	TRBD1	TGCGCCAGCAGCCCCCCGGGACAGTACAATGAGCAGTTCTTC	CASSPPGQYNEQFF
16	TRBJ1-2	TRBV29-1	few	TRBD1	TGCAGCGTTGATACGGGTAGACAGGGGGCTTTGAGGGGCTACACCTTC	CSVDTGRQGALRGYTF
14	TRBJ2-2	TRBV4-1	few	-	TGCGCCAGCAGCCAACTTGGTAACACCGGGGAGCTGTTTTTT	CASSQLGNTGELFF
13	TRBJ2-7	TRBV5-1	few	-	TGCGCCAGCAGCTCGGACCTCTCCTACGAGCAGTACTTC	CASSSDLSYEQYF
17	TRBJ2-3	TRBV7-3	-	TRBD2	TGTGCCAGCAGCTCCGGGACTAGCGGGAGGGGCACAGATACGCAGTATTTT	CASSSGTSGRGTDTQYF
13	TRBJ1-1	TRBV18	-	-	TGTGCCAGCCGGGACGAACCGAACACTGAAGCTTTCTTT	CASRDEPNTEAFF
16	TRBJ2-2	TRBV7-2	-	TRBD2	TGTGCCAGCAGCTTAGTTGGACTAGCTTCAGGCGGGGAGCTGTTTTTT	CASSLVGLASGGELFF
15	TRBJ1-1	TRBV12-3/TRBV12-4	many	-	TGTGCCAGCAGTTCGGCCTGGACGGGGAACACTGAAGCTTTCTTT	CASSSAWTGNTEAFF
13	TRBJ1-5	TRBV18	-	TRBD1	TGTGCCAGCTCAACGCAGGGGGGTCAGCCCCAGCATTTT	CASSTQGGQPQHF
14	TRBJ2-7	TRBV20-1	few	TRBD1	TGCAGTGCTAGAGATCGGGACAGGTCCTACGAGCAGTACTTC	CSARDRDRSYEQYF
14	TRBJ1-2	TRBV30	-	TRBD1	TGTGCCTGGAGTGTGGCAGGGGGCAAGTATGGCTACACCTTC	CAWSVAGGKYGYTF
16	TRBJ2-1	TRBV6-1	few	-	TGTGCCAGCAGTGAAACGGGGCAGCCCTCCTACAATGAGCAGTTCTTC	CASSETGQPSYNEQFF
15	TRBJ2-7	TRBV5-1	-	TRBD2	TGCGCCAGCAGCGGACTAGCGGGAGGAGCCTACGAGCAGTACTTC	CASSGLAGGAYEQYF
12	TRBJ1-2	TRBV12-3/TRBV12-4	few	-	TGTGCCAGCCAACAGGTCCTGGGAGGATACACCTTC	CASQQVLGGYTF
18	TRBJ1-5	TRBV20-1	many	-	TGCAGTGCTAGAGATATGGCTAGCGGGGTGTATAGCAATCAGCCCCAGCATTTT	CSARDMASGVYSNQPQHF
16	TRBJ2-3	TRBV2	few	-	TGTGCCAGCAGTGAATTACAGGGAAGAAGCACAGATACGCAGTATTTT	CASSELQGRSTDTQYF
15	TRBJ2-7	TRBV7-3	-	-	TGTGCCAGCAGCTTAACCCCGGGAAAGAGTTACGAGCAGTACTTC	CASSLTPGKSYEQYF
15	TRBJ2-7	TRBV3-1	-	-	TGTGCCAGCAGTCGAAGCGGAGGTAGCTCCTACGAGCAGTACTTC	CASSRSGGSSYEQYF
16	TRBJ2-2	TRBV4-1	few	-	TGCGCCAGCAGCCTACTCCGGACAGCGAACACCGGGGAGCTGTTTTTT	CASSLLRTANTGELFF
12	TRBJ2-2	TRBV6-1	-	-	TGTGCCAGCACCGTTCTAGCCGGGGAGCTGTTTTTT	CASTVLAGELFF
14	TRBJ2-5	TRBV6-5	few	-	TGTGCCAGCAGTTACTCGACTCTAGTCGGGACCCAGTACTTC	CASSYSTLVGTQYF
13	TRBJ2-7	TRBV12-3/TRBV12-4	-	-	TGTGCCAGCGCTGCGAGAGCTCCCTACGAGCAGTACTTC	CASAARAPYEQYF
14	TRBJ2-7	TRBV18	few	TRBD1	TGTGCCAGCTCACCAGGGACAGAAGCCTACGAGCAGTACTTC	CASSPGTEAYEQYF
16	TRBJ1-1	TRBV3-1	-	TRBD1	TGTGCCAGCAGCCAATTCTGGGACAGCCAGAACACTGAAGCTTTCTTT	CASSQFWDSQNTEAFF
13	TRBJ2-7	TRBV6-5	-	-	TGTGCCAGCAGGGCCGCGGGCTCCTACGAGCAGTACTTC	CASRAAGSYEQYF
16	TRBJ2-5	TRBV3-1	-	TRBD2	TGTGCCAGCAGCCCAGGGGACGGGGGGGCCCCAGAGACCCAGTACTTC	CASSPGDGGAPETQYF
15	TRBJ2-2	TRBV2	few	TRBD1	TGTGCCAGCAGGGGGACAGGGTCAGTCACCGGGGAGCTGTTTTTT	CASRGTGSVTGELFF